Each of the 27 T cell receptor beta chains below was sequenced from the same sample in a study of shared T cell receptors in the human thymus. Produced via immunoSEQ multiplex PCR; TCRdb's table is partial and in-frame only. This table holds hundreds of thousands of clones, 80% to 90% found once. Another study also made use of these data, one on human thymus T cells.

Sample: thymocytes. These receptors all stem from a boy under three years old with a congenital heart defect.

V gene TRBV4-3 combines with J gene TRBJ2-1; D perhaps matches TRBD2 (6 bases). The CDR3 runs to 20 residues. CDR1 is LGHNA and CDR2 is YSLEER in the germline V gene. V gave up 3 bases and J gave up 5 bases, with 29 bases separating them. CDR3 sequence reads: CASSHTPGLSNPTYHNEQFF. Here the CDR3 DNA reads TGCGCCAGCAGCCATACCCCGGGACTGTCAAACCCTACGTACCACAATGAGCAGTTCTTC.

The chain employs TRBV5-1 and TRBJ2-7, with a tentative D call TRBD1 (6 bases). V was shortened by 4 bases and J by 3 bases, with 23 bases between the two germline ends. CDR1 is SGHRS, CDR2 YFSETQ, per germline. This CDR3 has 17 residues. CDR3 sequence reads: CASSPTLGAGVFYEQYF. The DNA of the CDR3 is TGCGCCAGCAGCCCAACCCTCGGGGCAGGGGTTTTCTACGAGCAGTACTTC.

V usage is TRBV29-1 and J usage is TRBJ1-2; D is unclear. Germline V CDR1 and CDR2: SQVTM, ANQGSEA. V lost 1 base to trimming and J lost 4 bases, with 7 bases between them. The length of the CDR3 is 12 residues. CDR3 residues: CSVEGQIYGYTF. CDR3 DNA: TGCAGCGTTGAAGGGCAGATCTATGGCTACACCTTC.

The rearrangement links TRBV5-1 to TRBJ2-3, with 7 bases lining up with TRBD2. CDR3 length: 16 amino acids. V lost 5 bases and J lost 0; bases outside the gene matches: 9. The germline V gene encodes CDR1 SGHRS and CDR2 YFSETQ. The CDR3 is CASRGTGEGSTDTQYF. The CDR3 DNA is TGCGCCAGCAGAGGTACGGGGGAGGGAAGCACAGATACGCAGTATTTT.

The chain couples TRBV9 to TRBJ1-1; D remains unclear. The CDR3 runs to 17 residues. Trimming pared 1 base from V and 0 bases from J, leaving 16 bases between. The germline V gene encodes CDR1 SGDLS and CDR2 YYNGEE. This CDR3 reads CASSVRAAATVNTEAFF. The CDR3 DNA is TGTGCCAGCAGCGTACGCGCGGCAGCTACCGTGAACACTGAAGCTTTCTTT.

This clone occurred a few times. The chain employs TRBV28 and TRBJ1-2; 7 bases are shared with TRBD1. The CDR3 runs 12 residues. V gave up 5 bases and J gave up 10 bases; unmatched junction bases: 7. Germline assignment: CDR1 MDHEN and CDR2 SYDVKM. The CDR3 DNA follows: TGTGCCAGCAGTCCATCCACAGGGGCCTACACCTTC. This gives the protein CASSPSTGAYTF.

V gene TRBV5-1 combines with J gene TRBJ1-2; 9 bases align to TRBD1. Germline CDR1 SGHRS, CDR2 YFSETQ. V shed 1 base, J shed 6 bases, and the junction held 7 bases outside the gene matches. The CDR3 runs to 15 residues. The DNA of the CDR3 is TGCGCCAGCAGCTTGCGACACAGGGGGCCCCATGGCTACACCTTC. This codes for CASSLRHRGPHGYTF.

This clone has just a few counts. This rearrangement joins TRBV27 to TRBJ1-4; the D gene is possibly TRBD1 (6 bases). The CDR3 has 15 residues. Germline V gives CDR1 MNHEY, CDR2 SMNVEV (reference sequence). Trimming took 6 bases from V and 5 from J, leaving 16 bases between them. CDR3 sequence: CASRGQGGQNEKLFF. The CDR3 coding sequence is TGTGCCAGCAGGGGACAAGGTGGACAGAATGAAAAACTGTTTTTT.

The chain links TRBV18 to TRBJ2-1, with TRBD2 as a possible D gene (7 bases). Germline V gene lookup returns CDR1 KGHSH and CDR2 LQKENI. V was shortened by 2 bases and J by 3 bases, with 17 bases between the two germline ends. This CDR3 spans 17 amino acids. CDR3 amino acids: CASSPIQGLNYYNEQFF. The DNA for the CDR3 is TGTGCCAGCTCACCAATACAGGGACTAAACTACTACAATGAGCAGTTCTTC.

The CDR3 DNA follows: TGTGCCAGCAGCTTTCAACCGGGACAGGGGTACGGCTACACCTTC. Translation gives CASSFQPGQGYGYTF. The chain couples TRBV5-4 to TRBJ1-2, with TRBD1 matching 10 bases. The CDR3 is 15 amino acids. The trim removed 2 bases at V and 8 bases at J, leaving 9 bases unmatched. From germline, CDR1 is SGHNT and CDR2 YYREEE (reference sequence).

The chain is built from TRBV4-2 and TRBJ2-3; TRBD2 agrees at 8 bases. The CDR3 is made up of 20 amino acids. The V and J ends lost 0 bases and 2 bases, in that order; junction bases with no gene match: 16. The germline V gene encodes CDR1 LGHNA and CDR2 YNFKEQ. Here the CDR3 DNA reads TGTGCCAGCAGCCAAGATCCCTGGGTCTGGGCGCGGGGGGCCACAGATACGCAGTATTTT. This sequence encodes CASSQDPWVWARGATDTQYF.

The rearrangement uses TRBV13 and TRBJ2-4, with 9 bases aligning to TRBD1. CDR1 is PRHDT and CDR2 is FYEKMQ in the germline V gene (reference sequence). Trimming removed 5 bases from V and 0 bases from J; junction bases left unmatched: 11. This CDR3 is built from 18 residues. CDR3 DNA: TGTGCCAGCAGCAACCGGGACAGGGAGGATGTAGCCAAAAACATTCAGTACTTC. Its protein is CASSNRDREDVAKNIQYF.

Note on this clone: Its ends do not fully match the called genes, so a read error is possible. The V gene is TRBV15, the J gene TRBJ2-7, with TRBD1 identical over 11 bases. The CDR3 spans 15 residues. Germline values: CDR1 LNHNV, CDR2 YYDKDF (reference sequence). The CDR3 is CAASSLGQGAFEQYF. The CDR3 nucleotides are TGTGCCGCCAGCAGTTTAGGACAGGGGGCCTTTGAGCAGTACTTC.

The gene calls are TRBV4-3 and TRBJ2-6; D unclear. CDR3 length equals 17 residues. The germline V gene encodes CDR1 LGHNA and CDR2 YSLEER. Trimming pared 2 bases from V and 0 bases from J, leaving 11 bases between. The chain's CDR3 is CASSQPGEISGANVLTF. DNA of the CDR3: TGCGCCAGCAGCCAACCCGGAGAGATCTCTGGGGCCAACGTCCTGACTTTC.

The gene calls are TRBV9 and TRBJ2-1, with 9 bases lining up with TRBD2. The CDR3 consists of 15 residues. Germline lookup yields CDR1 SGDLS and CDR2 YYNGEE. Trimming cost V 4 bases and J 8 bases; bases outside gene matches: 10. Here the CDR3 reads CASSSVSGGNYEQFF. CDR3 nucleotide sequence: TGTGCCAGCAGCAGTGTCAGCGGGGGGAACTATGAGCAGTTCTTC.

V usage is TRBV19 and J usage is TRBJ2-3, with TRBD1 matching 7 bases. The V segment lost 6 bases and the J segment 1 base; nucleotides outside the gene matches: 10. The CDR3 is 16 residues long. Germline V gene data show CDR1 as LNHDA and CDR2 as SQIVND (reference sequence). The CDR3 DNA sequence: TGTGCCAGTAGCCCACCCCAGCAGGGGGGCACAGATACGCAGTATTTT. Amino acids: CASSPPQQGGTDTQYF.

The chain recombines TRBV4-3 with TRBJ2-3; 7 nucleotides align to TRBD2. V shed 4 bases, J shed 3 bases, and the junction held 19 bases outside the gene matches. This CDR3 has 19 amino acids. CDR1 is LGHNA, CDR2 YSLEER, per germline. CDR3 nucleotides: TGCGCCAGCAGCCGATCCGCCAGCTCTAGCGGAGTTCAGACAGATACGCAGTATTTT. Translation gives CASSRSASSSGVQTDTQYF.

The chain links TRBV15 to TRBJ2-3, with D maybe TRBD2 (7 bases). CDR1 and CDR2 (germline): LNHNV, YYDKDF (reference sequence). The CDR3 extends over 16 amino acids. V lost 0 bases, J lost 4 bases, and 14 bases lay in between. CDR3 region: CATSRDGGGPSDTQYF. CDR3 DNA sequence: TGTGCCACCAGCAGAGATGGGGGGGGGCCCTCAGATACGCAGTATTTT.

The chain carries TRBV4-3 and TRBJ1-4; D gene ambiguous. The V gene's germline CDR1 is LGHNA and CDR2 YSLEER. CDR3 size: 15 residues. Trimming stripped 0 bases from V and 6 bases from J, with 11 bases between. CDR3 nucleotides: TGCGCCAGCAGCCAAGAGAATCTACCCTATGAAAAACTGTTTTTT. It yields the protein CASSQENLPYEKLFF.

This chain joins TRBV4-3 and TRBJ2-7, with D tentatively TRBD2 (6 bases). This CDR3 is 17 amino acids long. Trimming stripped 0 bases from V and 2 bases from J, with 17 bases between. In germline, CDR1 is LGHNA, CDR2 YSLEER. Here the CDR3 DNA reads TGCGCCAGCAGCCAAGATATGAGGCTAGCGCGGACCTACGAGCAGTACTTC. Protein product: CASSQDMRLARTYEQYF.

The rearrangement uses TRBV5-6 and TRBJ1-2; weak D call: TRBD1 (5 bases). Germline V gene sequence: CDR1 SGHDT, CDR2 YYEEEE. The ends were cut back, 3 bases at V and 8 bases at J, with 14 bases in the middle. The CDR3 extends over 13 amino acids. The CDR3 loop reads CASSSQQVEGYTF. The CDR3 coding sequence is TGTGCCAGCAGCTCTCAACAGGTGGAGGGCTACACCTTC.

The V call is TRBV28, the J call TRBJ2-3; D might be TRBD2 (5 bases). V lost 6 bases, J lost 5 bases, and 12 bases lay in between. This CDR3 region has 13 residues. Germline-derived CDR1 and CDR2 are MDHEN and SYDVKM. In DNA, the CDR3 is TGTGCCAGCAGGAAGGAGGTGGGAGATACGCAGTATTTT. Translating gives CASRKEVGDTQYF.

CDR3: CASSLQGSYTF. CDR3 coding DNA: TGTGCCAGCAGTTTGCAGGGAAGCTACACCTTC. The V call is TRBV28, the J call TRBJ1-2; a possible D gene is TRBD1 (5 bases). Germline CDR1 and CDR2: MDHEN and SYDVKM. This CDR3 is 11 amino acids long. Trimming removed 3 bases at V and 9 bases at J, with 8 bases between.

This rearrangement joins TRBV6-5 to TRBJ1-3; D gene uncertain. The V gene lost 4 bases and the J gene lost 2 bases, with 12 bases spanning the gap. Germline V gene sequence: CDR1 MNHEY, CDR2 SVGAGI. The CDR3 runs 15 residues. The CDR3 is CASSLSGATGNTIYF. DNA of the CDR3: TGTGCCAGCAGTTTGTCGGGAGCCACTGGAAACACCATATATTTT.

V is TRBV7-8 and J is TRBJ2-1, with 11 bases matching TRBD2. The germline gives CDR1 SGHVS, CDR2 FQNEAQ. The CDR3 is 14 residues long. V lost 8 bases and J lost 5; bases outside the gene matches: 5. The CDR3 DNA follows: TGTGCCAGCGGAAAGACTAGCGGGGACAATGAGCAGTTCTTC. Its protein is CASGKTSGDNEQFF.

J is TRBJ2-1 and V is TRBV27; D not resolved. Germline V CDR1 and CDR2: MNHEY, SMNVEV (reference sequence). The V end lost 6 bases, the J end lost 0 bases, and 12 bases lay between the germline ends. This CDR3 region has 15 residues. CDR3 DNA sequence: TGTGCCAGCAGCATTGGGCAGAGCTCCTACAATGAGCAGTTCTTC. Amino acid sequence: CASSIGQSSYNEQFF.

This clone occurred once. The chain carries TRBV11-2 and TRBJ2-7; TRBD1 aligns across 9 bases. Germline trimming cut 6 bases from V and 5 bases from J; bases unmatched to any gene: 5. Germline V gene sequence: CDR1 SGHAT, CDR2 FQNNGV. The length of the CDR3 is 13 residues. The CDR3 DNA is TGTGCCAGCAGGAAACAGGGGGCCCACGAGCAGTACTTC. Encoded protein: CASRKQGAHEQYF.